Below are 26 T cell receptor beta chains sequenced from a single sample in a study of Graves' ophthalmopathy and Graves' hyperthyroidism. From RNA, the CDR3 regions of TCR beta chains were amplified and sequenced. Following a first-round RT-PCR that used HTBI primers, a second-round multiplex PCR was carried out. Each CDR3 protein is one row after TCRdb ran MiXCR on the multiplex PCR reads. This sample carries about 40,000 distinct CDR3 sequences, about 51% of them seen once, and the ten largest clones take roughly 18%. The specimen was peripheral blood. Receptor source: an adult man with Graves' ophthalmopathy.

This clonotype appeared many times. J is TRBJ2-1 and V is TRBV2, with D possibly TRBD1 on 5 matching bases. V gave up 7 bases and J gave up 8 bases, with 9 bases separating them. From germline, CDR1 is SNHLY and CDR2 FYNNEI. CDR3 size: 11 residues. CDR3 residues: CASTGLDEQFF. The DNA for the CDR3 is TGTGCCAGCACAGGGCTCGATGAGCAGTTCTTC. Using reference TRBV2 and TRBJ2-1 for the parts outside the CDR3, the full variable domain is EPEVTQTPSHQVTQMGQEVILRCVPISNHLYFYWYRQILGQKVEFLVSFYNNEISEKSEIFDDQFSVERPDGSNFTLKIRSTKLEDSAMYFCASTGLDEQFFGPGTRLTVL.

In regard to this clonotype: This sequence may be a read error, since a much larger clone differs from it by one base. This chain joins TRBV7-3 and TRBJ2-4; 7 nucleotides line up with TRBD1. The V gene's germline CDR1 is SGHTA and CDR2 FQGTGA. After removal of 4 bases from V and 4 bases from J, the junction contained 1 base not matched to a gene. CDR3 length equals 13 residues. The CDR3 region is CASSWGQKNIQYF. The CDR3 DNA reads TGTGCCAGCAGCTGGGGACAGAAAAACATTCAGTACTTC.

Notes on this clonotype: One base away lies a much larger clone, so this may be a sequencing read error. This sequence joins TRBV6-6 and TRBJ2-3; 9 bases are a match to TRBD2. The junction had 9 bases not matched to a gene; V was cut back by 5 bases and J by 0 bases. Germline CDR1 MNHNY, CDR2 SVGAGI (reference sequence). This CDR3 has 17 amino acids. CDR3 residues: CASSPAGGGASTDTQYF. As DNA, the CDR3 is TGTGCCAGCAGTCCAGCGGGGGGTGGAGCTAGCACAGATACGCAGTATTTT.

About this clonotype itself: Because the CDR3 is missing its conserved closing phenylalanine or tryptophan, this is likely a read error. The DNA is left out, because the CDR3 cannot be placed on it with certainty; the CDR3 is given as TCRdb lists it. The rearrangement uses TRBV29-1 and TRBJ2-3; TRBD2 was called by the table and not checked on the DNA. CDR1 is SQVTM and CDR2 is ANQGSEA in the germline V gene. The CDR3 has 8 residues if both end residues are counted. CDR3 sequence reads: CSVAGRRY.

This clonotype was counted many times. DNA for the CDR3: TGTGCCAGCAGTTTATGGGGGACTAGCGGGAGTGGGGGGTCTTTCTTC. The encoded protein is CASSLWGTSGSGGSFF. This chain uses TRBV28 with TRBJ2-1, with TRBD2 matching 14 bases. This CDR3 spans 16 amino acids. J lost 16 bases, V lost 0 bases, and 11 bases had no gene match. Germline V CDR1 and CDR2: MDHEN, SYDVKM.

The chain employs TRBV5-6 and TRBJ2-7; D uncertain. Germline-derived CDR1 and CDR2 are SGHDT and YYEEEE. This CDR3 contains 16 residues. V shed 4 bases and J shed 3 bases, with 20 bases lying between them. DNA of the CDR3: TGTGCCAGCAGCGCGACACTATCACGGGTTTACTACGAGCAGTACTTC. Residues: CASSATLSRVYYEQYF.

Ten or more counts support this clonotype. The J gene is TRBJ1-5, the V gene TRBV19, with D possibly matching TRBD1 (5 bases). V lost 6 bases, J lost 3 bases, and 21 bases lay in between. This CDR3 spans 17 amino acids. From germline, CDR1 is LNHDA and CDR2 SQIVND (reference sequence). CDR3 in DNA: TGTGCCAGTAGAAGTATGAGACAGCAAACCCTCAATCAGCCCCAGCATTTT. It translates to CASRSMRQQTLNQPQHF.

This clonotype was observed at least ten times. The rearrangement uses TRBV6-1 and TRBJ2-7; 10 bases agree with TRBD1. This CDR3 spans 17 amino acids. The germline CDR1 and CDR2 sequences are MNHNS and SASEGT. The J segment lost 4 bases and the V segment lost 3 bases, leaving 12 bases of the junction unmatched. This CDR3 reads CASSDPGTGAFAYEQYF. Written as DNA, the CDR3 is TGTGCCAGCAGTGACCCCGGGACAGGGGCCTTTGCGTACGAGCAGTACTTC.

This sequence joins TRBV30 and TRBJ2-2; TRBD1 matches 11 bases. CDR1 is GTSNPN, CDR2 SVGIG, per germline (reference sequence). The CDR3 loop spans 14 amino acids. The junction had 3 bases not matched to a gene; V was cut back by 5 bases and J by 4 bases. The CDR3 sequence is CAWGGQGGTGELFF. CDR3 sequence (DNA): TGTGCCTGGGGGGGACAGGGGGGCACCGGGGAGCTGTTTTTT.

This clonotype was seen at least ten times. The CDR3 loop is CASSPRGAELAKNIQYF. The DNA for the CDR3 is TGTGCCAGCAGCCCTCGGGGGGCCGAGTTAGCCAAAAACATTCAGTACTTC. The J gene is TRBJ2-4, the V gene TRBV7-2; perhaps TRBD2 as D (7 bases). CDR3 size: 17 residues. CDR1 is SGHTA and CDR2 is FQGNSA in the germline V gene. The germline V and J ends were trimmed by 5 bases and 0 bases, with 17 bases remaining between them.

CDR3 region: CASSVGGTSDTDTQYF. The CDR3 DNA is TGTGCCAGCAGCGTAGGGGGGACTAGCGACACAGATACGCAGTATTTT. The chain employs TRBV9 and TRBJ2-3; 10 nucleotides agree with TRBD2. This CDR3 is 16 amino acids long. Germline V gene sequence: CDR1 SGDLS, CDR2 YYNGEE. The junction had 3 bases not matched to a gene; V was cut back by 0 bases and J by 2 bases.

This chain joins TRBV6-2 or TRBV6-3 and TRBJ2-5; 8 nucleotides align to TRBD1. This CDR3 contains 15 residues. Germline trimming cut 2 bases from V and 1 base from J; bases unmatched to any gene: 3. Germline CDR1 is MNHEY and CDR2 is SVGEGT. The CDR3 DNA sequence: TGTGCCAGCAGTTACGGAGGACAGGGCCAAGAGACCCAGTACTTC. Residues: CASSYGGQGQETQYF.

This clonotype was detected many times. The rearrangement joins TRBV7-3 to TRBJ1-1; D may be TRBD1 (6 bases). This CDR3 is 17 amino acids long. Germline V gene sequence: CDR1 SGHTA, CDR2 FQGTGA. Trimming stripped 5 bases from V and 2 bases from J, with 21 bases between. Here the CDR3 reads CASSPSPSGGRNTEAFF. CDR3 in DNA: TGTGCCAGCAGCCCTAGCCCCTCTGGGGGGCGTAACACTGAAGCTTTCTTT.

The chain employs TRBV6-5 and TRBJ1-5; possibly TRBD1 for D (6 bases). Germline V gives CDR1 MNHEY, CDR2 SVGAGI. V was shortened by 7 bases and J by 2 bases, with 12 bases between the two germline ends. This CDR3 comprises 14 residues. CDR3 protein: CASMGAGGNQPQHF. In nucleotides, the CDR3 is TGTGCCAGCATGGGAGCAGGGGGCAATCAGCCCCAGCATTTT.

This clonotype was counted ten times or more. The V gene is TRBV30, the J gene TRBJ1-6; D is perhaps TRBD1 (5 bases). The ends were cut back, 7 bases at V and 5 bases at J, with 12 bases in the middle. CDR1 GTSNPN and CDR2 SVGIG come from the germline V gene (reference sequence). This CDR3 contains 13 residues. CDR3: CASGTENNSPLHF. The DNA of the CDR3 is TGTGCCTCCGGGACTGAGAATAATTCACCCCTCCACTTT.

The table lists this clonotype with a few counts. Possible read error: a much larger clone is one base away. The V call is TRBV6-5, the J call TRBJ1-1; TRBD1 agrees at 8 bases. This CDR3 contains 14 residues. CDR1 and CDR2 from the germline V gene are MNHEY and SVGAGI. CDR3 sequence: CASRTTGGHTEASF. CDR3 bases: TGTGCCAGCAGGACTACAGGGGGGCACACTGAAGCTTCCTTT.

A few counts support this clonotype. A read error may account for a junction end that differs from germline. CDR3 sequence reads: CASSVAGTSF. DNA for the CDR3: TGTGCCAGCAGCGTAGCCGGGACTAGCTTT. The chain links TRBV9 to TRBJ2-2, with 9 bases aligning to TRBD2. This CDR3 is 10 amino acids long. Germline CDR1 and CDR2: SGDLS and YYNGEE.

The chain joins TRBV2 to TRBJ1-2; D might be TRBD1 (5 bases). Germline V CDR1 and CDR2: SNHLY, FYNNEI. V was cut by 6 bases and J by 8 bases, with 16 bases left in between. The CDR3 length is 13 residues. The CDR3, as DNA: TGTGCCAGCAGCCGCGGGACCGCGGGGGGCTACACCTTC. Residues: CASSRGTAGGYTF. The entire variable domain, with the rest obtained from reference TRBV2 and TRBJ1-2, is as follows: EPEVTQTPSHQVTQMGQEVILRCVPISNHLYFYWYRQILGQKVEFLVSFYNNEISEKSEIFDDQFSVERPDGSNFTLKIRSTKLEDSAMYFCASSRGTAGGYTFGSGTRLTVV.

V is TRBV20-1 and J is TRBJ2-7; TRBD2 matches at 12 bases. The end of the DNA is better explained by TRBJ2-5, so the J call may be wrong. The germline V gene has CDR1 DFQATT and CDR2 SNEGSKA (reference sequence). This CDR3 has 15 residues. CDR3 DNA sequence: TGCAGTGCTAGAGGAACTAGCGGGGGGCGGGAGACCCAGTACTTC. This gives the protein CSARGTSGGRETQYF.

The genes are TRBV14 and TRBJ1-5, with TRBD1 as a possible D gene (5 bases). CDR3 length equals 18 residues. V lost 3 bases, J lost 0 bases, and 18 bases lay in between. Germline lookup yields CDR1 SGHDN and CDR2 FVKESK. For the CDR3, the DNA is TGTGCCAGCAGCCACCCTATGGGGGGATCCGGTAGCAATCAGCCCCAGCATTTT. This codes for CASSHPMGGSGSNQPQHF. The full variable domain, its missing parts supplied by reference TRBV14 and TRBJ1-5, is EAGVTQFPSHSVIEKGQTVTLRCDPISGHDNLYWYRRVMGKEIKFLLHFVKESKQDESGMPNNRFLAERTGGTYSTLKVQPAELEDSGVYFCASSHPMGGSGSNQPQHFGDGTRLSIL.

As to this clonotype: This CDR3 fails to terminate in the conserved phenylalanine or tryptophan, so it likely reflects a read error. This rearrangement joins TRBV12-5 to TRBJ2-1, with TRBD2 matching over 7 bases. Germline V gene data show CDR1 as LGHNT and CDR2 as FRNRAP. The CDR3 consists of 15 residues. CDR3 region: CASGSGAGFVDEQFL. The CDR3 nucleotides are TGTGCCAGTGGTTCGGGAGCGGGATTCGTGGATGAGCAGTTCCTC.

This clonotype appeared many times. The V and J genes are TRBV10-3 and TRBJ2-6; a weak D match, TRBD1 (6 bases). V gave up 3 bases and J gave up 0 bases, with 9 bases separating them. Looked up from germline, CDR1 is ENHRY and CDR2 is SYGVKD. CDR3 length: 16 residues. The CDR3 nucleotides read TGTGCCATCAGTGAACAGGGAAACTCTGGGGCCAACGTCCTGACTTTC. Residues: CAISEQGNSGANVLTF.

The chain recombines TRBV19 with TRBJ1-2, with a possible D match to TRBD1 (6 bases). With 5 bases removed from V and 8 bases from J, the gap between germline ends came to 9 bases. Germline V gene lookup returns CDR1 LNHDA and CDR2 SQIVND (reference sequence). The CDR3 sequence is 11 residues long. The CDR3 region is CASSLGQGYTF. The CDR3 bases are TGTGCCAGTAGTCTAGGACAGGGCTACACCTTC.

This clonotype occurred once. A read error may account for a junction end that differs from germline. Written as DNA, the CDR3 is TGTGCCAGCAGCTTAGGCATGGTGGGACTAGAGATCTTC. This sequence encodes CASSLGMVGLEIF. V usage is TRBV7-9 and J usage is TRBJ2-1; 8 bases agree with TRBD2. CDR1 and CDR2 (germline): SEHNR, FQNEAQ (reference sequence). The CDR3 sequence is 13 residues long.

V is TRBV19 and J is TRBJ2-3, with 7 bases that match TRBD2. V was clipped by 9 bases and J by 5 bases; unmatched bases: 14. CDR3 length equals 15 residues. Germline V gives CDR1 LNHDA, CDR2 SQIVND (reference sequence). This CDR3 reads CASSLWAGVLDTQYF. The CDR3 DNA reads TGTGCCAGCAGCTTGTGGGCGGGAGTTCTAGATACGCAGTATTTT.

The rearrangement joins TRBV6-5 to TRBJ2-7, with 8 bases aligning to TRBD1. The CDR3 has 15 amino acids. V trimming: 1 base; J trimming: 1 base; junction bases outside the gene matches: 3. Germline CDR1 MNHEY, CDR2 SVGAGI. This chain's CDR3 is CASSYFQGASYEQYF. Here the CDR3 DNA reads TGTGCCAGCAGTTACTTCCAGGGGGCTTCCTACGAGCAGTACTTC.